This T cell receptor beta chain was identified in a study of blood T cell repertoires in COVID-19. J was trimmed by 0 bases and V by 2 bases; bases with no gene match: 3. The CDR3 sequence is 16 residues long. The germline CDR1 and CDR2 sequences are SGHTA and FQGNSA. The method was immunoSEQ multiplex PCR; TCRdb's version includes in-frame clones alone and lacks a portion of them. The table has 100,000 to 150,000 clones, about 85% seen once. This clonotype was obtained from a man at least 80 years old with active or convalescent COVID-19. The chain couples TRBV7-2 to TRBJ1-1; 10 nucleotides align to TRBD1. Sequencing was carried out using peripheral blood. This CDR3 reads CASSLIGQGVNTEAFF. The CDR3 DNA follows: TGTGCCAGCAGCTTAATCGGACAGGGGGTGAACACTGAAGCTTTCTTT.